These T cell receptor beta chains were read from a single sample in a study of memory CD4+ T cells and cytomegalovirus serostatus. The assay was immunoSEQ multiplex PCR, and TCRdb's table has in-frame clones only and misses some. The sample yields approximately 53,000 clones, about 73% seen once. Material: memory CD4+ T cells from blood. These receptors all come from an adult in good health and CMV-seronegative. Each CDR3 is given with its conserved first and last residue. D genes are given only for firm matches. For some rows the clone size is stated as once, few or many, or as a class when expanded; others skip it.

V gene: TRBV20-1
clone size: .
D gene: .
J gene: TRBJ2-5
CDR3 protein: CSASEETQYF
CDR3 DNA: TGCAGTGCTAGTGAGGAGACCCAGTACTTC

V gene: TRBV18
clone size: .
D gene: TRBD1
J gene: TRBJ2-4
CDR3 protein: CASSPDRVMQYF
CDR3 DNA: TGTGCCAGCTCACCCGACAGGGTGATGCAGTACTTC

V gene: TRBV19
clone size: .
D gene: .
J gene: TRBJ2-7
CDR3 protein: CATGFYYEQYF
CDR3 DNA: TGTGCCACCGGGTTTTACTACGAGCAGTACTTC

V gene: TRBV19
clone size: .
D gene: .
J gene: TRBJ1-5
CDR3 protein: CASSIGGGRLINQPQHF
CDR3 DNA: TGTGCCAGTAGTATAGGGGGGGGACGTCTTATCAATCAGCCCCAGCATTTT

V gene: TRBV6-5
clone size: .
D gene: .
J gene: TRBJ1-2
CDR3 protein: CASSYSRTGGGYGYTF
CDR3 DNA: TGTGCCAGCAGTTACTCCCGAACGGGGGGCGGCTATGGCTACACCTTC

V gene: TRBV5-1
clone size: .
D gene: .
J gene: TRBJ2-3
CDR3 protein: CASSPRRGSDTQYF
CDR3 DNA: TGCGCCAGCAGCCCTCGGCGGGGTTCAGATACGCAGTATTTT

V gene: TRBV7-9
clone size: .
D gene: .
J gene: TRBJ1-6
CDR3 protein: CASSLSPSSPLHF
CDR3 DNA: TGTGCCAGCAGCTTATCCCCCTCATCACCCCTCCACTTT

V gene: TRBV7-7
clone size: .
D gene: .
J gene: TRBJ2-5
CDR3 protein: CASSLRPGQETQYF
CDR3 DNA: TGTGCTAGCAGCTTACGGCCAGGGCAAGAGACCCAGTACTTC

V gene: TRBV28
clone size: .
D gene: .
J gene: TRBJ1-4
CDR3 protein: CASSESIGTRLFF
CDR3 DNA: TGTGCCAGCAGCGAGTCCATCGGGACAAGACTTTTTTTT

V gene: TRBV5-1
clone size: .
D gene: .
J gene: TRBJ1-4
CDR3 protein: CASSLEQREKLFF
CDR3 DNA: TGCGCCAGCAGCTTGGAACAGAGGGAAAAACTGTTTTTT

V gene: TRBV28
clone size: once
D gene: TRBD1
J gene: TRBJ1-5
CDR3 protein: CASSSGTGLSNQPQHF
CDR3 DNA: TGTGCCAGCAGTTCGGGGACAGGCCTTAGCAATCAGCCCCAGCATTTT

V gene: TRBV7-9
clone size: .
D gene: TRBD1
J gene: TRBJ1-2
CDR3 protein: CASSWTGGDGYTF
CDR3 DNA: TGTGCCAGCAGCTGGACAGGGGGCGATGGCTACACCTTC

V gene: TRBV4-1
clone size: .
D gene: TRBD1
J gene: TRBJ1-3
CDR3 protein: CASSQDDGQGSGNTIYF
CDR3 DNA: TGCGCCAGCAGCCAAGATGATGGACAGGGCTCTGGAAACACCATATATTTT

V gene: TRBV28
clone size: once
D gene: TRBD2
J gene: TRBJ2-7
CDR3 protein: CASSFSSGRAGF
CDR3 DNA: TGTGCCAGCAGTTTTTCTAGCGGGAGGGCCGGCTTC

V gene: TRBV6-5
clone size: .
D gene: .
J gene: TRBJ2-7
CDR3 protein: CASSYSGMSSYEQYF
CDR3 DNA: TGTGCCAGCAGTTACTCCGGGATGAGCTCCTACGAGCAGTACTTC

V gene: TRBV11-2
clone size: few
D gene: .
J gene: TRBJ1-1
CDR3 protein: CASSHKQRMNTEAFF
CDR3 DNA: TGTGCCAGCAGCCACAAACAGCGAATGAACACTGAAGCTTTCTTT

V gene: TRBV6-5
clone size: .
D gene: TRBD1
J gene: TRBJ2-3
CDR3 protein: CASSYGTGSADTQYF
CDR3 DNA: TGTGCCAGCAGTTACGGGACAGGGTCCGCAGATACGCAGTATTTT

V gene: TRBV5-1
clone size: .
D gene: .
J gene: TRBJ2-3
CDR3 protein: CASSLDAGSLDTQYF
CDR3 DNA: TGCGCCAGCAGCCTGGACGCCGGGTCGTTAGATACGCAGTATTTT

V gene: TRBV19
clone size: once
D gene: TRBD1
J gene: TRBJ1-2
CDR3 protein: CASSLNSGTGYDGYTF
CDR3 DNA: TGTGCCAGTAGCCTAAATTCCGGGACAGGGTATGATGGCTACACCTTC

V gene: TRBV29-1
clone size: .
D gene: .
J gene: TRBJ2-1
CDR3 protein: CSGTARGSYNEQFF
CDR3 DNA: TGCAGCGGGACTGCCCGTGGGTCCTACAATGAGCAGTTCTTC

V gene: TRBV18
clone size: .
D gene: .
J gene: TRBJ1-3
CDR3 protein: CASSPQRSSGNTIYF
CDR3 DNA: TGTGCCAGCTCACCACAGAGGAGCTCTGGAAACACCATATATTTT

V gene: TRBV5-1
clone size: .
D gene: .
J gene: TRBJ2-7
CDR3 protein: CASRRDAEQYF
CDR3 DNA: TGCGCCAGCAGGAGGGACGCCGAGCAGTACTTC

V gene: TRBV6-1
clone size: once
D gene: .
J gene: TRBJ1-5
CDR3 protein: CASVVATNQPQHF
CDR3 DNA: TGTGCCAGCGTAGTAGCTACCAATCAGCCCCAGCATTTT

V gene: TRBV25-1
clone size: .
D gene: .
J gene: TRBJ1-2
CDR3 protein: CASSEAGAEGGYTF
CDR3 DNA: TGTGCCAGCAGTGAAGCGGGGGCTGAGGGTGGCTACACCTTC

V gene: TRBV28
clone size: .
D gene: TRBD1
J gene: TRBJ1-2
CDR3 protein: CASSIPGQGADYGYTF
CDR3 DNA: TGTGCCAGCAGTATACCCGGACAGGGGGCTGACTATGGCTACACCTTC

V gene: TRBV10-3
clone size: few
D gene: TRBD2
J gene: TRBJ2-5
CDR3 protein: CAISESAGRGETQYF
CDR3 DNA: TGTGCCATCAGTGAGTCGGCAGGGAGGGGAGAGACCCAGTACTTC

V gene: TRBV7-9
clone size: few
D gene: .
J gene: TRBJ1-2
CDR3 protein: CASSLEQIGNYGYTF
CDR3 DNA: TGTGCCAGCAGCTTAGAACAAATCGGGAACTATGGCTACACCTTC

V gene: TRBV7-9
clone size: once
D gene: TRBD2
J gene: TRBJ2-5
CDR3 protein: CASSPGLAVGYQETQYF
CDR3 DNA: TGTGCCAGCAGCCCGGGACTAGCGGTAGGGTACCAAGAGACCCAGTACTTC

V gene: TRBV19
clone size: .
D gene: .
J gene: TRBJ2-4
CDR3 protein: CASTKGVPLAKNIQYF
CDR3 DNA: TGTGCCAGTACCAAGGGGGTACCACTAGCCAAAAACATTCAGTACTTC

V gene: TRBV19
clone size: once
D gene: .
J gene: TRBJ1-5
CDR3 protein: CASSIPVGNQPQHF
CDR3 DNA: TGTGCCAGTAGTATCCCGGTGGGGAATCAGCCCCAGCATTTT

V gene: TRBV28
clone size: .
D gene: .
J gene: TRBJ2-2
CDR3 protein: CAASGGTTGELFF
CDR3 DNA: TGTGCCGCAAGTGGGGGGACCACCGGGGAGCTGTTTTTT

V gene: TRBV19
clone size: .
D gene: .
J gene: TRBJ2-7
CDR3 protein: CASKFRVGTYEQYF
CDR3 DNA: TGTGCCAGTAAATTCCGGGTGGGGACCTACGAGCAGTACTTC

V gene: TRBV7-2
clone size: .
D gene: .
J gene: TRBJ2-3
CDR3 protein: CASSLGGLGTDTQYF
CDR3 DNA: TGTGCCAGCAGCTTAGGGGGACTCGGCACAGATACGCAGTATTTT

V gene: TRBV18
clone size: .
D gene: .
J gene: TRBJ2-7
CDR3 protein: CASSPQLGHEQYF
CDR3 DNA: TGTGCCAGCTCACCGCAGTTGGGACACGAGCAGTACTTC

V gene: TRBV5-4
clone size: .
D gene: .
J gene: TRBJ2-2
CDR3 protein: CASRPGDNANTGELFF
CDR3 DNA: TGTGCCAGCAGACCAGGGGACAACGCGAACACCGGGGAGCTGTTTTTT

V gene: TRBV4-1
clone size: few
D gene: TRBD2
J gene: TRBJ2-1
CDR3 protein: CASRLMWRGSNEQFF
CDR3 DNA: TGCGCCAGCAGACTTATGTGGCGCGGGAGTAATGAGCAGTTCTTC

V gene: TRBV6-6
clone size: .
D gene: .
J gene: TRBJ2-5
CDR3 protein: CASSPGATRETQYF
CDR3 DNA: TGTGCCAGCAGCCCCGGAGCAACGAGGGAGACCCAGTACTTC

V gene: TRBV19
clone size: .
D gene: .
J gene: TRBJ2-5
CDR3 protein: CASSIRERGETQYF
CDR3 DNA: TGTGCCAGTAGCATAAGGGAGAGGGGAGAGACCCAGTACTTC

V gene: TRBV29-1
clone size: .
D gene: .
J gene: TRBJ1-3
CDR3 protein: CSVEARSGPTSSGNTIYF
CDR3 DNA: TGCAGCGTGGAGGCCCGGAGCGGACCGACGAGCTCTGGAAACACCATATATTTT

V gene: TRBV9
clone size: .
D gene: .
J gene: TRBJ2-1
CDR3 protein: CASSVVGGSNEQFF
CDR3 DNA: TGTGCCAGCAGCGTAGTGGGAGGTTCTAATGAGCAGTTCTTC

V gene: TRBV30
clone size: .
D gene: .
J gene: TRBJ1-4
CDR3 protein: CAWASNEKLFF
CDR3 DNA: TGTGCCTGGGCATCTAATGAAAAACTGTTTTTT

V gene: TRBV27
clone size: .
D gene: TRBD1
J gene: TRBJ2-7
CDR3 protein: CASSLSPGQGPGEQYF
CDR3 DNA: TGTGCCAGCAGTTTATCTCCGGGACAGGGCCCTGGCGAGCAGTACTTC

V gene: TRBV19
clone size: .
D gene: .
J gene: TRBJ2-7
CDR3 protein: CASSISGQNNEQYF
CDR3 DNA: TGTGCCAGTAGTATCTCTGGGCAGAACAACGAGCAGTACTTC

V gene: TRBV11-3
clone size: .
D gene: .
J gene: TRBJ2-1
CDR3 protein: CASSFGGVDEQFF
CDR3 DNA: TGTGCCAGCAGCTTTGGAGGGGTTGATGAGCAGTTCTTC

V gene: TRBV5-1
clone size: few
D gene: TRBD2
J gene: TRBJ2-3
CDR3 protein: CASSLSISGSLDTQYF
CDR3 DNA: TGCGCCAGCAGCCTTAGTATCAGCGGGAGCCTCGATACGCAGTATTTT

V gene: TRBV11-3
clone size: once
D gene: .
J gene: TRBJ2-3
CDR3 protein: CASSLGGQRTDTQYF
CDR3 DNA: TGTGCCAGCAGCTTAGGAGGACAGCGCACAGATACGCAGTATTTT

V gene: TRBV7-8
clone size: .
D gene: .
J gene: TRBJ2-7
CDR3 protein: CASSLTAGEQYF
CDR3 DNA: TGTGCCAGCAGCTTAACGGCGGGCGAGCAGTACTTC

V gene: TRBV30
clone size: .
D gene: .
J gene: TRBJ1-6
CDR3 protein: CAWRLVGSPLHF
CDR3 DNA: TGTGCCTGGAGACTAGTGGGTTCACCCCTCCACTTT

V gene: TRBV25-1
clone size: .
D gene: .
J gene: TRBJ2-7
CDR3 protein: CASSVTGTYEQYF
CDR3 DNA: TGTGCCAGCAGTGTTACCGGAACCTACGAGCAGTACTTC

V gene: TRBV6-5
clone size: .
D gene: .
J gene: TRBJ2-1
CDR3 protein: CASSYHGSGVNEQFF
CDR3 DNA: TGTGCCAGCAGTTACCACGGGAGTGGAGTCAATGAGCAGTTCTTC

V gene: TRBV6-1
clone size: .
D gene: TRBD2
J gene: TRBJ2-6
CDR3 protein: CASSEVGSGSPSGANVLTF
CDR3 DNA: TGTGCCAGCAGTGAAGTGGGTAGCGGGAGCCCTTCTGGGGCCAACGTCCTGACTTTC

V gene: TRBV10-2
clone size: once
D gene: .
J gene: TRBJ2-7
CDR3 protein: CASSVGQYYEQYF
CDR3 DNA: TGCGCCAGCAGTGTCGGACAATACTACGAGCAGTACTTC

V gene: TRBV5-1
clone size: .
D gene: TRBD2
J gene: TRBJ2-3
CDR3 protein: CASSSLGSGISTDTQYF
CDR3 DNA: TGCGCCAGCAGCTCTCTGGGTAGCGGGATAAGCACAGATACGCAGTATTTT

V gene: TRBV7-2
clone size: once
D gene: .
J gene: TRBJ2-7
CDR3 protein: CASSLYVDEQYF
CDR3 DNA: TGTGCCAGCAGCTTATACGTCGACGAGCAGTACTTC

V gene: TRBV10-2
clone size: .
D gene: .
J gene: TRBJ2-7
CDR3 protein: CASSEDRVGEQYF
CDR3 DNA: TGCGCCAGCAGTGAGGATCGGGTCGGCGAGCAGTACTTC

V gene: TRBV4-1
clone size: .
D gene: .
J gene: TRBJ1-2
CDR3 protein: CASSQVEGPSNYGYTF
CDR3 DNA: TGCGCCAGCAGCCAAGTGGAGGGTCCGTCTAACTATGGCTACACCTTC

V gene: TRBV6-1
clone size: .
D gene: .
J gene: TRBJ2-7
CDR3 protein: CASHRGFPNYEQYF
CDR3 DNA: TGTGCCAGCCACCGGGGTTTTCCGAACTACGAGCAGTACTTC

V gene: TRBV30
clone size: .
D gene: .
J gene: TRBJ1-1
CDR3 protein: CACPHPTGMNTEAFF
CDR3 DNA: TGTGCCTGCCCTCACCCCACTGGGATGAACACTGAAGCTTTCTTT

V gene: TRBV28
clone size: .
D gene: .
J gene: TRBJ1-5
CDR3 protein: CASHNGKRGSNQPQHF
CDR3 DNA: TGTGCCAGCCACAACGGGAAACGAGGGTCCAATCAGCCCCAGCATTTT

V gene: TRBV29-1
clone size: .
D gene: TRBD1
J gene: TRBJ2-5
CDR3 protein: CSVETGIETQYF
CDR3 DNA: TGCAGCGTTGAGACAGGGATCGAGACCCAGTACTTC